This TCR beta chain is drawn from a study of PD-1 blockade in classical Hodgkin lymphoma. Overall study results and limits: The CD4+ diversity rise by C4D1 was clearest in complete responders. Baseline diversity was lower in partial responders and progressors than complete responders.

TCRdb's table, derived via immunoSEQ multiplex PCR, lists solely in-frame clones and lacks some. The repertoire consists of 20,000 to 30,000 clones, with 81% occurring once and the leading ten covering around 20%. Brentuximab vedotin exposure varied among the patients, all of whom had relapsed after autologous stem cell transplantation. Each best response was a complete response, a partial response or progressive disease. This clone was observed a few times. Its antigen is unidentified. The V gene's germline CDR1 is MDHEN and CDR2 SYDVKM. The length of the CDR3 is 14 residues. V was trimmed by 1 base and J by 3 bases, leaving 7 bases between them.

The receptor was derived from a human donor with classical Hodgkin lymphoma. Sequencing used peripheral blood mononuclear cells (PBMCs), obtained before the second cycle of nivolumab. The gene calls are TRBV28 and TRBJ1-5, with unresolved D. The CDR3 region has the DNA TGTGCCAGCAGTTTATTGGGGTTCAATCAGCCCCAGCATTTT. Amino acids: CASSLLGFNQPQHF.